These 31 T cell receptor beta chains came from one sample sequenced in a study of shared clonotypes between healthy human individuals. TCRdb keeps only in-frame clones here, not all; method: immunoSEQ multiplex PCR. The sample has some 2 million clones, about 95% seen once. As defined, naive CD8 cells were CD45RO-negative and positively selected for CCR7, with terminally differentiated effector memory CD45RA+ cells excluded. The sequenced material came from naive CD8+ T cells sorted from blood. All receptors derive from a man between 18 and 29 years old in good health.

The CDR3 nucleotides are TGTGCCAGCGGCATGGGCACAGAAACCACAGATACGCAGTATTTT. It translates to CASGMGTETTDTQYF. The chain has TRBV28 and TRBJ2-3, with D hard to call. Trimming stripped 8 bases from V and 2 bases from J, with 17 bases between. This CDR3 is built from 15 residues. Germline CDR1 reads MDHEN; CDR2 reads SYDVKM.

V and J are TRBV19 and TRBJ1-2; D is possibly TRBD1 (6 bases). CDR1 and CDR2 from the germline V gene are LNHDA and SQIVND (reference sequence). The CDR3 is made up of 16 amino acids. V lost 5 bases, J lost 3 bases, and 19 bases lay in between. The CDR3 protein is CASSSAILQGYYGYTF. The CDR3, as DNA: TGTGCCAGTAGTTCCGCAATTTTACAGGGTTACTATGGCTACACCTTC.

This chain joins TRBV7-9 and TRBJ2-7, with TRBD2 matching over 8 bases. This CDR3 spans 16 amino acids. Germline trimming cut 5 bases from V and 5 bases from J; bases unmatched to any gene: 14. CDR1 is SEHNR, CDR2 FQNEAQ, per germline (reference sequence). CDR3 loop: CASSPFMSGRPNEQYF. In DNA form, the CDR3 reads TGTGCCAGCAGCCCATTCATGAGCGGGAGACCCAACGAGCAGTACTTC.

The count of this clone is one. This chain uses TRBV10-2 with TRBJ2-2, with D tentatively TRBD2 (6 bases). V was clipped by 7 bases and J by 5 bases, with 17 bases between them. CDR1 is WSHSY and CDR2 is SAAADI in the germline V gene. The CDR3 runs 15 residues. This CDR3 reads CASTGEPGRTGELFF. The CDR3 bases are TGCGCCAGCACTGGGGAACCTGGGAGGACCGGGGAGCTGTTTTTT.

This rearrangement joins TRBV4-1 to TRBJ2-3, with D possibly called TRBD1 or TRBD2 (5 bases each). The CDR3 is 14 residues long. Germline V gene lookup returns CDR1 MGHRA and CDR2 YSYEKL. V lost 3 bases and J lost 3, with 10 bases in between. For the CDR3, the DNA is TGCGCCAGCAGCCACCCCGGGGCTACAGATACGCAGTATTTT. Protein: CASSHPGATDTQYF.

On this clone itself: At the DNA level, this CDR3 is encoded by other sequences in the same sample as well. The rearrangement links TRBV4-1 to TRBJ2-7; TRBD2 aligns across 8 bases. From germline, CDR1 is MGHRA and CDR2 YSYEKL. Unmatched junction bases numbered 4, after V lost 0 bases and J lost 0 bases. This CDR3 comprises 16 residues. Here the CDR3 DNA reads TGCGCCAGCAGCCAAGATCCCAGCGGGAGCTCCTACGAGCAGTACTTC. This gives the protein CASSQDPSGSSYEQYF.

This clone was observed once. The chain carries TRBV7-6 and TRBJ2-7; unclear D gene. This CDR3 contains 15 residues. CDR1 and CDR2 from the germline V gene are SGHVS and FNYEAQ. Trimming took 1 base from V and 2 from J, leaving 12 bases between them. In nucleotides, the CDR3 is TGTGCCAGCAGCTTAGGGGAAGGTCTTACCTACGAGCAGTACTTC. Its protein is CASSLGEGLTYEQYF.

The chain combines TRBV13 with TRBJ2-3; possibly TRBD1 for D (5 bases). The CDR3 is 16 amino acids. The V gene lost 5 bases and the J gene lost 0 bases, with 15 bases spanning the gap. Germline CDR1 reads PRHDT; CDR2 reads FYEKMQ (reference sequence). The CDR3 DNA reads TGTGCCAGCAGCGCGAGACAGACCTCTAGCACAGATACGCAGTATTTT. Protein: CASSARQTSSTDTQYF.

This clone is a singleton in its sample. A junction boundary mismatches the germline segment, possibly from a read error. This chain uses TRBV30 with TRBJ1-2; D is unclear. Per germline, CDR1 GTSNPN and CDR2 SVGIG (reference sequence). The CDR3 has 14 amino acids. CDR3 sequence (DNA): TGTGCTTGGATAAGAGGCGGGTTGCACTATGGCTACACCTTC. This encodes CAWIRGGLHYGYTF.

This chain connects TRBV12-5 to TRBJ2-7; tentatively, D is TRBD1 or TRBD2 (6 bases each). The ends were cut back, 5 bases at V and 2 bases at J, with 13 bases in the middle. The CDR3 contains 14 residues. Germline V gene data show CDR1 as LGHNT and CDR2 as FRNRAP. In DNA form, the CDR3 reads TGTGCTAGTGGTCTCCACGGGGGCGCCTACGAGCAGTACTTC. Protein sequence: CASGLHGGAYEQYF.

This chain joins TRBV6-1 and TRBJ2-7, with D maybe TRBD1 (5 bases). With 3 bases removed from V and 3 bases from J, the gap between germline ends came to 15 bases. The CDR3 runs to 15 residues. Germline V gives CDR1 MNHNS, CDR2 SASEGT. CDR3 amino acids: CASSEFPQGNYEQYF. Here the CDR3 DNA reads TGTGCCAGCAGTGAGTTCCCCCAGGGTAACTACGAGCAGTACTTC.

The chain carries TRBV13 and TRBJ1-6; 7 positions agree with TRBD1. V shed 5 bases, J shed 4 bases, and the junction held 5 bases outside the gene matches. CDR3 length equals 15 residues. Germline V gene sequence: CDR1 PRHDT, CDR2 FYEKMQ (reference sequence). Written as DNA, the CDR3 is TGTGCCAGCAGCCACGACAGGGCTTATAATTCACCCCTCCACTTT. This codes for CASSHDRAYNSPLHF. Together with reference TRBV13 and TRBJ1-6, the CDR3 gives the full variable domain: AAGVIQSPRHLIKEKRETATLKCYPIPRHDTVYWYQQGPGQDPQFLISFYEKMQSDKGSIPDRFSAQQFSDYHSELNMSSLELGDSALYFCASSHDRAYNSPLHFGNGTRLTVT.

This chain connects TRBV7-4 to TRBJ2-7, with unresolved D. The germline V gene has CDR1 SGHVT and CDR2 SQSDAQ. There are 14 residues in the CDR3. V was cut by 4 bases and J by 0 bases, with 10 bases left in between. As DNA, the CDR3 is TGTGCCAGCAGCTCCGAGGACGGCTCCTACGAGCAGTACTTC. Its protein product is CASSSEDGSYEQYF. Full variable domain (rest looked up from reference TRBV7-4 and TRBJ2-7): GAGVSQSPRYKVAKRGRDVALRCDSISGHVTLYWYRQTLGQGSEVLTYSQSDAQRDKSGRPSGRFSAERPERSVSTLKIQRTEQGDSAVYLCASSSEDGSYEQYFGPGTRLTVT.

This sequence joins TRBV7-9 and TRBJ1-2, with TRBD1 matching 9 bases. There are 17 residues in the CDR3. In germline, CDR1 is SEHNR, CDR2 FQNEAQ (reference sequence). V gave up 4 bases and J gave up 4 bases; unmatched junction bases: 13. The CDR3 protein is CASSSSSGTGPIYGYTF. Here the CDR3 DNA reads TGTGCCAGCAGCTCATCCTCCGGGACAGGGCCTATCTATGGCTACACCTTC.

The gene calls are TRBV30 and TRBJ2-5, with D perhaps matching TRBD2 (5 bases). The CDR3 totals 12 residues. Trimming removed 0 bases at V and 6 bases at J, with 8 bases between. From germline, CDR1 is GTSNPN and CDR2 SVGIG (reference sequence). The DNA of the CDR3 is TGTGCCTGGAGTGTTGAGGGAAAGACCCAGTACTTC. Protein product: CAWSVEGKTQYF. The variable domain in full, completed from reference TRBV30 and TRBJ2-5, reads SQTIHQWPATLVQPVGSPLSLECTVEGTSNPNLYWYRQAAGRGLQLLFYSVGIGQISSEVPQNLSASRPQDRQFILSSKKLLLSDSGFYLCAWSVEGKTQYFGPGTRLLVL.

V usage is TRBV10-2 and J usage is TRBJ2-1, with D possibly called TRBD1 or TRBD2 (5 bases each). Trimming took 4 bases from V and 0 from J, leaving 10 bases between them. The CDR3 loop spans 15 amino acids. Looked up from germline, CDR1 is WSHSY and CDR2 is SAAADI. The CDR3 here is CASSVDGASYNEQFF. In nucleotides, the CDR3 is TGCGCCAGCAGTGTCGACGGGGCCTCCTACAATGAGCAGTTCTTC.

The rearrangement uses TRBV28 and TRBJ1-2, with TRBD1 matching 7 bases. J was trimmed by 4 bases and V by 5 bases; bases with no gene match: 4. CDR1 is MDHEN, CDR2 SYDVKM, per germline. The CDR3 contains 13 residues. CDR3 region: CASSDRAIYGYTF. The CDR3 DNA sequence: TGTGCCAGCAGTGACAGGGCAATCTATGGCTACACCTTC.

The rearrangement joins TRBV5-1 to TRBJ1-1; TRBD1 matches 8 bases. The CDR3 is 14 residues long. V was pared by 4 bases and J by 1 base, with 3 bases of the junction left unmatched. The germline CDR1 and CDR2 sequences are SGHRS and YFSETQ. CDR3 amino acids: CASSDRGRNTEAFF. CDR3 DNA sequence: TGCGCCAGCAGCGACAGGGGAAGGAACACTGAAGCTTTCTTT.

Turning to this clone: Additional DNA sequences in this sample encode the identical CDR3. J is TRBJ1-3 and V is TRBV6-5; 8 bases align to TRBD1. From germline, CDR1 is MNHEY and CDR2 SVGAGI. The CDR3 covers 15 residues. The J segment lost 7 bases and the V segment lost 0 bases, leaving 5 bases of the junction unmatched. The CDR3: CASSYSGQGGNTIYF. Here the CDR3 DNA reads TGTGCCAGCAGTTACTCAGGACAGGGAGGGAACACCATATATTTT.

The rearrangement links TRBV11-3 to TRBJ2-1; 10 bases are shared with TRBD2. V dropped 5 bases and J dropped 10; count of bases not matched to a gene: 5. Germline V gene sequence: CDR1 SGHNT, CDR2 YENEEA. The CDR3 loop spans 13 amino acids. The chain's CDR3 is CASSRTSGPEQFF. The CDR3 region has the DNA TGTGCCAGCAGCAGGACTAGCGGTCCAGAGCAGTTCTTC.

This sequence joins TRBV7-8 and TRBJ2-2, with 8 bases identical to TRBD1. The CDR3 loop spans 18 amino acids. Germline V gives CDR1 SGHVS, CDR2 FQNEAQ. V shed 5 bases and J 1 base; nucleotides not matched to a gene: 12. In DNA form, the CDR3 reads TGTGCCAGCAGCGATTTCAATTCAGGGGGCGGGAACACCGGGGAGCTGTTTTTT. This gives the protein CASSDFNSGGGNTGELFF.

This rearrangement joins TRBV6-5 to TRBJ2-7; D assignment may be TRBD1 or TRBD2 (6 bases each). The germline gives CDR1 MNHEY, CDR2 SVGAGI. V was cut by 6 bases and J by 1 base, with 13 bases left in between. The CDR3 has 14 residues. The CDR3 nucleotides read TGTGCCAGCAGCTGGCGGGACAATTCCTACGAGCAGTACTTC. It is translated as CASSWRDNSYEQYF.

The chain links TRBV19 to TRBJ1-1, with D uncertain. Trimming removed 3 bases from V and 5 bases from J, with 10 bases in between. CDR1 LNHDA and CDR2 SQIVND come from the germline V gene (reference sequence). This CDR3 spans 13 amino acids. This chain's CDR3 is CASSIGRKTEAFF. The CDR3 region has the DNA TGTGCCAGTAGTATCGGAAGGAAAACTGAAGCTTTCTTT.

The chain links TRBV27 to TRBJ2-7, with TRBD2 identical over 7 bases. Germline lookup yields CDR1 MNHEY and CDR2 SMNVEV (reference sequence). The V gene end was trimmed by 3 bases and the J gene end by 2 bases; junction bases not matched to a gene: 4. The CDR3 covers 14 residues. The CDR3 region has the DNA TGTGCCAGCAGTTTGATTGGGACTACCTACGAGCAGTACTTC. Its translation is CASSLIGTTYEQYF.

This clone was picked up one time. CDR3: CASSYLEGGYTF. In DNA, the CDR3 is TGTGCCAGCAGTTATCTGGAGGGAGGCTACACCTTC. V usage is TRBV28 and J usage is TRBJ1-2; no firm D call. Germline values: CDR1 MDHEN, CDR2 SYDVKM. The CDR3 totals 12 residues. Trimming took 4 bases from V and 8 from J, leaving 11 bases between them.

This chain connects TRBV9 to TRBJ2-3; D might be TRBD1 (5 bases). Germline V gene sequence: CDR1 SGDLS, CDR2 YYNGEE. Trimming cost V 3 bases and J 0 bases, with 11 bases left between them. This CDR3 spans 15 amino acids. CDR3 DNA sequence: TGTGCCAGCAGCGGCGACAGTGCTAGCACAGATACGCAGTATTTT. As protein: CASSGDSASTDTQYF.

Of note for this clone: Other DNA sequences from this sample encode an identical CDR3 as well. The V gene is TRBV7-9, the J gene TRBJ2-1; D could derive from TRBD1 or TRBD2 (5 bases each). Per the germline V gene, CDR1 is SEHNR and CDR2 is FQNEAQ (reference sequence). The V end lost 2 bases, the J end lost 2 bases, and 10 bases lay between the germline ends. The CDR3 spans 15 residues. This chain's CDR3 is CASSLTSGPYNEQFF. For the CDR3, the DNA is TGTGCCAGCAGCTTAACGTCGGGACCCTACAATGAGCAGTTCTTC.

The rearrangement joins TRBV2 to TRBJ1-6; a possible D gene is TRBD1 (6 bases). CDR3 length equals 14 residues. Germline values: CDR1 SNHLY, CDR2 FYNNEI. Trimming took 4 bases from V and 10 from J, leaving 14 bases between them. The CDR3 DNA is TGTGCCAGCAGTGCCGAGGGGGACGTCTCACCCCTCCACTTT. This sequence encodes CASSAEGDVSPLHF.

V and J are TRBV5-6 and TRBJ2-7; maybe TRBD2 (6 bases). V lost 0 bases, J lost 3 bases, and 10 bases lay in between. The germline CDR1 and CDR2 sequences are SGHDT and YYEEEE. The CDR3 consists of 14 residues. The CDR3 region is CASSLDREYYEQYF. The CDR3 DNA reads TGTGCCAGCAGCTTGGACCGGGAGTACTACGAGCAGTACTTC.

This sequence joins TRBV6-1 and TRBJ2-7; TRBD1 matches at 8 bases. The CDR3 covers 15 residues. J gave up 1 base and V 3 bases, and 5 bases lay outside the gene matches. From germline, CDR1 is MNHNS and CDR2 SASEGT. In DNA, the CDR3 is TGTGCCAGCAGTGAGAGGACAGGGTTATCCTACGAGCAGTACTTC. It translates to CASSERTGLSYEQYF.

J is TRBJ2-1 and V is TRBV6-6, with 11 bases matching TRBD2. Germline CDR1 and CDR2: MNHNY and SVGAGI (reference sequence). The CDR3 covers 13 residues. V lost 8 bases and J lost 7; bases outside the gene matches: 4. CDR3 DNA: TGTGCCAGCTTAGCGGGAGGGATAAATGAGCAGTTCTTC. Its translation: CASLAGGINEQFF.